In this sample, the clone carrying this T cell receptor beta chain turned up many times. Its antigen is unidentified. Stable hyperthyroidism: no ophthalmopathy progression over 18 months of follow-up. Amplification of TCR beta CDR3 regions was performed using RNA transcripts as template. Using the HTBI primer set, a first-round RT-PCR was run on the TCR CDR3. TCRdb passed the multiplex PCR reads through MiXCR, listing each CDR3 protein once. The data contain 350,000 to 400,000 distinct CDR3 sequences, around 14% of them seen just once; the ten biggest clones take up 11%. This record comes from a study of T cells in Graves' hyperthyroidism and ophthalmopathy. Study overall: Blood from the periphery was taken at initial diagnosis, before any treatment. Whole-study results and caveats: Blood also held most thyroid clonotypes expanded beyond 0.001.

V shed 8 bases, J shed 5 bases, and the junction held 4 bases outside the gene matches. The CDR3 totals 14 residues. CDR1 is SGHAT, CDR2 FQDESV, per germline (reference sequence). The specimen sequenced was blood. The clonotype comes from a woman between 55 and 75 years old with Graves' hyperthyroidism. This chain links TRBV11-1 with TRBJ2-5; 14 bases map to TRBD2. In DNA, the CDR3 is TGTGCCAGCGGACTAGCGGGAGGTCCCGAGACCCAGTACTTC. It encodes CASGLAGGPETQYF.